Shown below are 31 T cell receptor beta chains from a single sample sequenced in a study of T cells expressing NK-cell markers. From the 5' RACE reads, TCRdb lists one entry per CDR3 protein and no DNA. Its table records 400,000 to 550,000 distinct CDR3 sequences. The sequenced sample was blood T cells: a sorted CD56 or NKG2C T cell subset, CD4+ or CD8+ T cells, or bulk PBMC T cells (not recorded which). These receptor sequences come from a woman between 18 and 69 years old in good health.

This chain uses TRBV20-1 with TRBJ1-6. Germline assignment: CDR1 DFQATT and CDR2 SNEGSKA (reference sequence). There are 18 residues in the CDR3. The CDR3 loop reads CSARDGGLKSSYNSPLHF.

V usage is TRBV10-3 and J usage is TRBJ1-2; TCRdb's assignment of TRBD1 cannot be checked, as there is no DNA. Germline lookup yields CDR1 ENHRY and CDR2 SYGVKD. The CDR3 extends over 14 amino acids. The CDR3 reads CAIRTKGPDYGYTF.

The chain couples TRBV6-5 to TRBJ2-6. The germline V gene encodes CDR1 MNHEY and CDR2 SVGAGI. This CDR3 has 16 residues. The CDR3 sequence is CASSYSLASGANVLTF.

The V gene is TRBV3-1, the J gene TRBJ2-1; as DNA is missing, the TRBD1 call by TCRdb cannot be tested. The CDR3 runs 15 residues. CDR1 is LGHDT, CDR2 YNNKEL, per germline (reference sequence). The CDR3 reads CASSPRSSGANEQFF.

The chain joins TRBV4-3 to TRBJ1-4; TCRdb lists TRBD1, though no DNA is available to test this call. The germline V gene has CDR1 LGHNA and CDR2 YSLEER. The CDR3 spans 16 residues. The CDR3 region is CASSQDRGQGSEKLFF.

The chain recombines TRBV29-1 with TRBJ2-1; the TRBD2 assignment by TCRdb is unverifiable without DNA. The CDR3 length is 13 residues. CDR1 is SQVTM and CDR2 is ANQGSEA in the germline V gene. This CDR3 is CSVAGLEGGEQFF.

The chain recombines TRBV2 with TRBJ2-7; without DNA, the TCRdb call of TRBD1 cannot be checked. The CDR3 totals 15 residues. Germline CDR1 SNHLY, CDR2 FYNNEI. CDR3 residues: CASTKRQASSYEQYF.

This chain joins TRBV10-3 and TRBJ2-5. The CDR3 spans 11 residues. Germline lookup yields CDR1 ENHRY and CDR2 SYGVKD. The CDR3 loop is CAISAQETQYF.

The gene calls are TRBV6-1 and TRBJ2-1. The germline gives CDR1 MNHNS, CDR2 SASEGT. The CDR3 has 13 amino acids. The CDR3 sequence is CASSDKLYNEQFF.

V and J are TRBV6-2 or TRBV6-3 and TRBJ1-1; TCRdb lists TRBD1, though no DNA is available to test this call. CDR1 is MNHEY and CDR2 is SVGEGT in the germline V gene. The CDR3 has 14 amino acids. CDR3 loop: CASSYSPDRPEAFF.

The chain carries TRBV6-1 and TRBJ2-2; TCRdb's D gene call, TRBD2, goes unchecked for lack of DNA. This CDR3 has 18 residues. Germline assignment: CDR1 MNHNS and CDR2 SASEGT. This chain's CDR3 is CASSDGTSGGAVTGELFF.

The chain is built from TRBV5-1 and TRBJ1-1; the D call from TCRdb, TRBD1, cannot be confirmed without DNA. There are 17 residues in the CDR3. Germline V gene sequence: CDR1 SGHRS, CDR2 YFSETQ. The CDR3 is CASSSGVAGARNTEAFF.

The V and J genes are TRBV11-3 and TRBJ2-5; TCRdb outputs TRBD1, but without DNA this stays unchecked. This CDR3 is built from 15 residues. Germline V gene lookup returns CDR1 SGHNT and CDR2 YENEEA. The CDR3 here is CASSTGTGSQETQYF.

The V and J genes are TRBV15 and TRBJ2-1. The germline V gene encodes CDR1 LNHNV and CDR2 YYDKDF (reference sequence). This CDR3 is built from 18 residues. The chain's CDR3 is CATSRDPIGSISYNDQFF. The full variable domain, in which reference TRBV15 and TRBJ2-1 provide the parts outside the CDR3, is DAMVIQNPRYQVTQFGKPVTLSCSQTLNHNVMYWYQQKSSQAPKLLFHYYDKDFNNEADTPDNFQSRRPNTSFCFLDIRSPGLGDTAMYLCATSRDPIGSISYNDQFFGPGTRLTVL.

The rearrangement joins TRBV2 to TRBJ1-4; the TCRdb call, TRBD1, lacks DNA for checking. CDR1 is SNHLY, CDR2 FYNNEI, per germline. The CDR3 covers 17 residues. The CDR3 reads CASSARSPGTGSEKLFF.

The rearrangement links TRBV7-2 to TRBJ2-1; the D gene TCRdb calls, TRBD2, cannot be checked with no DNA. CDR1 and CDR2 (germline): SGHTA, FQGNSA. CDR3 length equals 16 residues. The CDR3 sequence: CASSSTGQRGGHEQFF.

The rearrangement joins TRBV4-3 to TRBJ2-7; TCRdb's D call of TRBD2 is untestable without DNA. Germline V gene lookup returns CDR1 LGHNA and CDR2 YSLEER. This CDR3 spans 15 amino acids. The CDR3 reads CASSPRDVGNYEQYF.

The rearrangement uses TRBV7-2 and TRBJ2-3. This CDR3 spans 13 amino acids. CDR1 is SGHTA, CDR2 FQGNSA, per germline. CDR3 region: CASSPDAPDTQYF.

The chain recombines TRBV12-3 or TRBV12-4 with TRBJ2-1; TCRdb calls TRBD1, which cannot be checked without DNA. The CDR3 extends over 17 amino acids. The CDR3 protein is CASSYPGYSGSYNEQFF.

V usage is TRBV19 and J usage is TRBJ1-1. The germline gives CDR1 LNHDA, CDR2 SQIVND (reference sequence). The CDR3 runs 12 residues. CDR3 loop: CASSRSRERAFF. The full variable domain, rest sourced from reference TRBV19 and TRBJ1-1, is DGGITQSPKYLFRKEGQNVTLSCEQNLNHDAMYWYRQDPGQGLRLIYYSQIVNDFQKGDIAEGYSVSREKKESFPLTVTSAQKNPTAFYLCASSRSRERAFFGQGTRLTVV.

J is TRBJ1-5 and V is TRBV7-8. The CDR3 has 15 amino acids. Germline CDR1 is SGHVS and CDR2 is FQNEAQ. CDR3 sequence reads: CASSLPGPRYQPQHF.

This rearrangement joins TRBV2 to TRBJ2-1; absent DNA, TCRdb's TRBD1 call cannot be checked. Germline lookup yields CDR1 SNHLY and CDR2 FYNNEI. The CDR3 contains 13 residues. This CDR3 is CASTPGLRHEQFF.

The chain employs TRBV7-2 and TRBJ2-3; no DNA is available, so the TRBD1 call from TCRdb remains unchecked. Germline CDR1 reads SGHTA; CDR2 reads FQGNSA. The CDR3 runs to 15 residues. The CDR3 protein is CASSLRPGMTDTQYF.

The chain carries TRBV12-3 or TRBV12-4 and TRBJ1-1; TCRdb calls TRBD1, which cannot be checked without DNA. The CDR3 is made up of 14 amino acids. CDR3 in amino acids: CASSPGRMNTEAFF.

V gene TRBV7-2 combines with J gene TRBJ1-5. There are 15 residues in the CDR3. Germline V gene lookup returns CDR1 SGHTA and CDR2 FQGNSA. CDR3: CASSLDRFSNQPQHF.

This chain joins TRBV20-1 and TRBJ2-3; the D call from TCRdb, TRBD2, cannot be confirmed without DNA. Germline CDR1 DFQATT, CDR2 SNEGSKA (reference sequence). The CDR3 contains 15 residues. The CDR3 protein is CSARSSGGGADTQYF.

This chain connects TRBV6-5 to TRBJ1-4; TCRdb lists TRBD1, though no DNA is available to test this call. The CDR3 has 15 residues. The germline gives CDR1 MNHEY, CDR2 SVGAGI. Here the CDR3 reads CASSYGGGLNEKLFF.

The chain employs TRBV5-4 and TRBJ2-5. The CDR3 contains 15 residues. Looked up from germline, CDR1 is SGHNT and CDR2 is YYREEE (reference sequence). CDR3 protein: CASTLGGRRQETQYF. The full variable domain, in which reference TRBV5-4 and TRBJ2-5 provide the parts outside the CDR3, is ETGVTQSPTHLIKTRGQQVTLRCSSQSGHNTVSWYQQALGQGPQFIFQYYREEENGRGNFPPRFSGLQFPNYSSELNVNALELDDSALYLCASTLGGRRQETQYFGPGTRLLVL.

CDR3 amino acids: CASSLVFGQETQYF. This chain connects TRBV5-1 to TRBJ2-5. The CDR3 runs 14 residues. The germline gives CDR1 SGHRS, CDR2 YFSETQ. The entire variable domain, with the rest obtained from reference TRBV5-1 and TRBJ2-5, is as follows: KAGVTQTPRYLIKTRGQQVTLSCSPISGHRSVSWYQQTPGQGLQFLFEYFSETQRNKGNFPGRFSGRQFSNSRSEMNVSTLELGDSALYLCASSLVFGQETQYFGPGTRLLVL.

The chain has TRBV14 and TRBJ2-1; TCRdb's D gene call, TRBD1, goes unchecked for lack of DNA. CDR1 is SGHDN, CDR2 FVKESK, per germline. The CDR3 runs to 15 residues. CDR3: CASSGSVDSTYEQFF.

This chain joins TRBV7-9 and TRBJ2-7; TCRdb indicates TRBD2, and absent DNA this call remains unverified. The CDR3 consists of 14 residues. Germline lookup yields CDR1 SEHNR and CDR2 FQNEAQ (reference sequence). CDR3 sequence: CASSWGTGADEQYF.